This TCR beta chain emerged from a study of T cell responses to AZD1222 COVID-19 vaccine (dated by TCRdb to the early 2020s). Regarding the study in general: A total of about 230 trial participants underwent TCR sequencing, of whom approximately 210 received two doses of AZD1222 and about 25 received two doses of the MenACWY control vaccine. Trial participants were enrolled into age subgroups of 18-55, 56-69 and 70-plus years, which contained about 150, 27 and 61 TCR-sequenced participants, respectively.

Overall study results and their limits: Vaccine-associated CD4 TCRs spanned the whole spike protein, with dominant responses in regions 160-218 and 743-854. Because no day 14 peak-response samples were available, the repertoires could be characterized only after the peak T cell response. After two AZD1222 doses, spike-specific TCR breadth and depth were significantly higher than at day 0 and than in MenACWY recipients. Reportedly, close to half of the unique spike-specific TCRs recognized epitopes lying outside the regions that are mutated in the B.1.351 and B.1.1.7 variants. Most participants were white British and females outnumbered males, and the authors suggested that clonal diversity may have been underestimated. The 56-69-year group was small, and its depth increase did not reach significance, likely because of low power. Conclusions about previously exposed vaccinees are limited, since just five or six AZD1222 recipients were seropositive for SARS-CoV-2 at baseline.

Relative to germline, V is 5 bases shorter and J is 3 bases shorter, with 11 bases between their ends. Looking up the germline V gene yields CDR1 MGHDK and CDR2 SYGVNS. Including the terminal cysteine and phenylalanine, the CDR3 comprises 13 residues. Solely the CDR3 DNA is kept, with 39 bases framed from the first base. The time point label, as the study defines it: about 28 days (+/-7) after the second vaccine dose. Because spike-specific TCR depth and breadth did not differ between the two schedules, AZD1222 recipients who got a second dose at roughly 4 weeks were pooled with those who got a second dose at roughly 12 weeks. The vaccinee samples were drawn from two UK trials, COV001 and COV002, one of which was a single-blind randomized controlled phase 2/3 trial testing AZD1222 (ChAdOx1 nCoV-19) in healthy adults. Trial participant PBMC samples were collected at day 0 and day 28 after the second dose for TCRbeta chain sequencing.

The CDR3 regions of human TCRbeta chains were analyzed by immunosequencing. Processing in the source paper ran as follows. Repertoire TCRs were matched against a reference library of SARS-CoV-2-specific TCRs generated with the MIRA antigen-specificity platform. Breadth was defined as the fraction of unique TCRs that were SARS-CoV-2-associated. Depth was defined as the fraction of total T cells that were SARS-CoV-2-associated. Each spike-specific TCR was assigned to its reactive spike region and to a CD4 or CD8 class using the MIRA data. Log10-transformed breadth and depth values were compared by one-way ANOVA with Sidak's multiple comparisons tests. TCRdb limited this immuneACCESS table to in-frame rearrangements with V and J called. A share of clones is missing; checked studies link under half to unresolved V genes, and the rest is unexplained. The DNA gave D and trimming, while V, J and clone size come from that table. The sample yields fewer than 200,000 clones; roughly nine tenths were counted once. Approximately 0.97% of the sample belongs to the ten largest clones.

To note about this clone: Its specific antigen is unknown. The sample holds no much larger clone one base away, and base qualities are not on file.

The sequencing here drew on peripheral blood, taken 28 days after the second AZD1222 dose. This clonotype originated in an adult who received the AZD1222 COVID-19 vaccine. The chain joins TRBV25-1 to TRBJ2-7; TRBD2 is perhaps the D gene, given 5 matching bases. CDR3 region: CASSIGRGYEQYF. Read as DNA, the sequence is TGTGCCAGCAGTATAGGACGGGGCTACGAGCAGTACTTC.